The 21 T cell receptor beta chains listed next were all sequenced from one sample in a study of CD8+ T cells in alopecia areata. Reverse transcription of extracted RNA yielded cDNA, which provided the sequencing template. Some clones are missing from TCRdb's copy, which holds only in-frame ones; the method was immunoSEQ multiplex PCR. This repertoire shows over 90,000 clones, just over 85% found once; its top ten account for roughly 11%. As for treatment: oral pan-JAK inhibitor, 5-10 mg twice daily. The specimen was CD8+ T cells sorted from blood, collected at approximately week 30, from a patient treated with tofacitinib. These receptors were obtained from a human donor with alopecia areata.

The chain recombines TRBV5-6 with TRBJ2-1; D remains unclear. Per germline, CDR1 SGHDT and CDR2 YYEEEE. V lost 4 bases and J 8 bases, leaving 10 bases between the germline ends. CDR3 length: 12 amino acids. The CDR3 nucleotides read TGTGCCAGCAGCCTAGACCCTGATGAGCAGTTCTTC. Translating gives CASSLDPDEQFF.

The gene calls are TRBV27 and TRBJ2-3, with unresolved D. The CDR3 loop spans 14 amino acids. V was clipped by 3 bases and J by 2 bases, with 9 bases between them. CDR1 MNHEY and CDR2 SMNVEV come from the germline V gene (reference sequence). For the CDR3, the DNA is TGTGCCAGCAGTTTGGTGGGATTCACAGATACGCAGTATTTT. The encoded protein is CASSLVGFTDTQYF.

The genes are TRBV29-1 and TRBJ2-1; TRBD1 agrees at 9 bases. The CDR3 runs to 13 residues. With V trimmed by 7 bases and J by 8 bases, 9 bases remained unmatched. CDR1 is SQVTM and CDR2 is ANQGSEA in the germline V gene. The CDR3 coding sequence is TGCAGCGCCAGGACAGGGGATTCCTATGAGCAGTTCTTC. Translation gives CSARTGDSYEQFF.

The V gene is TRBV7-9, the J gene TRBJ2-1, with D possibly matching TRBD2 (5 bases). Germline-derived CDR1 and CDR2 are SEHNR and FQNEAQ (reference sequence). V lost 5 bases to trimming and J lost 8 bases, with 16 bases between them. The CDR3 is 14 residues long. Here the CDR3 DNA reads TGTGCCAGCAGCCGTGAGGGCCCCGTAGATGAGCAGTTCTTC. This gives the protein CASSREGPVDEQFF.

J is TRBJ2-1 and V is TRBV5-4, with 7 bases fitting TRBD2. Losses at the gene ends were 4 bases for V and 9 bases for J; bases not matched to a gene: 10. In germline, CDR1 is SGHNT, CDR2 YYREEE (reference sequence). The CDR3 consists of 14 residues. The CDR3 region is CASSHMWGGGEQFF. For the CDR3, the DNA is TGTGCCAGCAGCCACATGTGGGGCGGGGGTGAGCAGTTCTTC.

This clone was detected a few times. This chain joins TRBV7-9 and TRBJ2-7, with D hard to call. Germline V gene lookup returns CDR1 SEHNR and CDR2 FQNEAQ (reference sequence). V gave up 5 bases and J gave up 6 bases, with 8 bases separating them. The CDR3 is 11 residues long. CDR3 DNA sequence: TGTGCCAGCAGCCCGGGTGGCGAGCAGTACTTC. Protein: CASSPGGEQYF.

The rearrangement uses TRBV5-1 and TRBJ2-7; D is ambiguous. The CDR3 is 14 residues long. Germline V lookup: CDR1 SGHRS, CDR2 YFSETQ. With 4 bases removed from V and 0 bases from J, the gap between germline ends came to 11 bases. The CDR3, as DNA: TGCGCCAGCAGCGACGATGGGGTCTCCTACGAGCAGTACTTC. It is translated as CASSDDGVSYEQYF.

This clone was detected only once. V and J are TRBV10-3 and TRBJ2-7, with 7 bases lining up with TRBD2. J was trimmed by 3 bases and V by 3 bases; bases with no gene match: 8. The germline V gene has CDR1 ENHRY and CDR2 SYGVKD. The CDR3 runs to 15 residues. Here the CDR3 reads CAISDDRGVIYEQYF. In DNA form, the CDR3 reads TGTGCCATCAGTGACGACCGGGGGGTAATCTACGAGCAGTACTTC.

Only a few counts were recorded for this clone. The chain carries TRBV7-2 and TRBJ2-5, with D possibly TRBD2 on 5 matching bases. CDR3 length equals 11 residues. Trimming shortened V by 5 bases and J by 5 bases, and 6 bases separated the two germline ends. CDR1 and CDR2 (germline): SGHTA, FQGNSA. The chain's CDR3 is CASSPGETQYF. CDR3 DNA sequence: TGTGCCAGCAGCCCGGGGGAGACCCAGTACTTC.

The rearrangement joins TRBV10-3 to TRBJ2-5; 8 bases agree with TRBD2. V lost 4 bases and J lost 3; bases outside the gene matches: 4. CDR3 length equals 14 residues. The V gene's germline CDR1 is ENHRY and CDR2 SYGVKD. The CDR3 region is CAISVEAGEETQYF. In DNA, the CDR3 is TGTGCCATCAGTGTTGAAGCGGGAGAAGAGACCCAGTACTTC.

This chain connects TRBV9 to TRBJ2-3; no firm D call. Per germline, CDR1 SGDLS and CDR2 YYNGEE. Trimming took off 4 bases at V and 4 bases at J, with 7 bases between the two ends. The CDR3 spans 12 residues. The CDR3 reads CASSPTPDTQYF. As DNA, the CDR3 is TGTGCCAGCAGCCCCACACCAGATACGCAGTATTTT.

V and J are TRBV19 and TRBJ2-6; tentatively, D is TRBD1 (6 bases). Per germline, CDR1 LNHDA and CDR2 SQIVND (reference sequence). The CDR3 length is 15 residues. V shed 6 bases and J shed 0 bases, with 9 bases lying between them. Here the CDR3 reads CASRWTASGANVLTF. Here the CDR3 DNA reads TGTGCCAGTAGATGGACAGCCTCTGGGGCCAACGTCCTGACTTTC.

This chain joins TRBV5-6 and TRBJ2-3, with TRBD2 identical over 7 bases. The CDR3 spans 14 residues. Per germline, CDR1 SGHDT and CDR2 YYEEEE. V lost 5 bases to trimming and J lost 7 bases; unmatched junction nucleotides: 10. For the CDR3, the DNA is TGTGCCAGCAGATTGACTAGCAGGGAGCATACGCAGTATTTT. Protein product: CASRLTSREHTQYF.

The V and J genes are TRBV7-9 and TRBJ2-3; 9 bases fit TRBD1. The CDR3 runs 15 residues. V was pared by 5 bases and J by 5 bases, with 8 bases of the junction left unmatched. In germline, CDR1 is SEHNR, CDR2 FQNEAQ (reference sequence). The CDR3 DNA is TGTGCCAGCAGCCACAGGGGGCGCGAGGTAGATACGCAGTATTTT. Protein product: CASSHRGREVDTQYF.

The chain couples TRBV4-1 to TRBJ2-7; D unclear. The CDR3 contains 11 residues. CDR1 is MGHRA, CDR2 YSYEKL, per germline. V was cut by 5 bases and J by 2 bases, with 4 bases left in between. Written as DNA, the CDR3 is TGCGCCAGCAGCGACGCCTACGAGCAGTACTTC. It encodes CASSDAYEQYF.

The chain carries TRBV5-5 and TRBJ2-3; possibly TRBD1 for D (8 bases). Germline lookup yields CDR1 SGHKS and CDR2 YYEKEE (reference sequence). The CDR3 spans 15 residues. Trimming removed 3 bases at V and 6 bases at J, with 17 bases between. CDR3 amino acids: CASSYGQGSGDTQYF. The CDR3 coding sequence is TGTGCCAGCAGCTATGGACAGGGTAGCGGGGATACGCAGTATTTT.

The chain uses TRBV6-1 and TRBJ2-7, with D perhaps TRBD1 (5 bases). The CDR3 contains 17 residues. The germline V gene has CDR1 MNHNS and CDR2 SASEGT. V lost 2 bases to trimming and J lost 7 bases, with 24 bases between them. CDR3 loop: CASSEIQGRSSKAEQYF. The CDR3 coding sequence is TGTGCCAGCAGTGAAATCCAGGGAAGATCGAGTAAGGCAGAGCAGTACTTC.

This sequence joins TRBV30 and TRBJ1-1, with a possible D match to TRBD1 (5 bases). The germline gives CDR1 GTSNPN, CDR2 SVGIG (reference sequence). CDR3 length: 16 residues. The germline V and J ends were trimmed by 2 bases and 1 base, with 17 bases remaining between them. This CDR3 is CAWSTLYGGENTEAFF. CDR3 DNA sequence: TGTGCCTGGAGTACCCTGTACGGGGGAGAGAACACTGAAGCTTTCTTT.

This clone is a singleton in its sample. This chain links TRBV10-3 with TRBJ2-3, with TRBD2 matching 14 bases. V lost 6 bases, J lost 2 bases, and 4 bases stayed unmatched. The CDR3 covers 16 residues. The germline gives CDR1 ENHRY, CDR2 SYGVKD. CDR3 nucleotides: TGTGCCATCAGGATGACTAGCGGGGGGGACACAGATACGCAGTATTTT. This gives the protein CAIRMTSGGDTDTQYF.

V and J are TRBV2 and TRBJ2-2, with 9 bases matching TRBD1. This CDR3 is 15 amino acids long. V dropped 6 bases and J dropped 2; count of bases not matched to a gene: 4. Germline loops: CDR1 SNHLY, CDR2 FYNNEI. For the CDR3, the DNA is TGTGCCAGCAGGGGGACAGGGAGTAACACCGGGGAGCTGTTTTTT. As protein: CASRGTGSNTGELFF.

V usage is TRBV27 and J usage is TRBJ1-1; 9 bases fit TRBD1. This CDR3 is 14 amino acids long. Trimming cost V 5 bases and J 5 bases; bases outside gene matches: 6. CDR1 and CDR2 from the germline V gene are MNHEY and SMNVEV (reference sequence). The CDR3 loop reads CASSLTGGGTEAFF. The CDR3 DNA follows: TGTGCCAGCAGTCTTACAGGGGGCGGAACTGAAGCTTTCTTT.